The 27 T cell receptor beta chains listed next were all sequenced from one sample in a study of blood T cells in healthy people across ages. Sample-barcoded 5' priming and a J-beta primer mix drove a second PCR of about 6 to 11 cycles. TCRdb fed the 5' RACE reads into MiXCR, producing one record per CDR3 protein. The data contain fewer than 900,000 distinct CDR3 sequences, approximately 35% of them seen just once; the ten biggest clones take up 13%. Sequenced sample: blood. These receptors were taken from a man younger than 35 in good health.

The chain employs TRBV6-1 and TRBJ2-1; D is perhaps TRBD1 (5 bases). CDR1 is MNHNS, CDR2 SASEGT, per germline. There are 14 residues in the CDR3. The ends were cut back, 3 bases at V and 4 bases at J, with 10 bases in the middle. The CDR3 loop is CASSDRAQYNEQFF. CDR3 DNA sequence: TGTGCCAGCAGTGACAGGGCCCAATACAATGAGCAGTTCTTC.

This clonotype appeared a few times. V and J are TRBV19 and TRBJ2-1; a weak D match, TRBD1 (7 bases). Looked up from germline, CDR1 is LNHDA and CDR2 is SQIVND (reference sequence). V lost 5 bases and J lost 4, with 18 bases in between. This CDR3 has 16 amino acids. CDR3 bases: TGTGCCAGTAGTCCCCGGCAGGGGGGTCAGTACAATGAGCAGTTCTTC. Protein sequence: CASSPRQGGQYNEQFF.

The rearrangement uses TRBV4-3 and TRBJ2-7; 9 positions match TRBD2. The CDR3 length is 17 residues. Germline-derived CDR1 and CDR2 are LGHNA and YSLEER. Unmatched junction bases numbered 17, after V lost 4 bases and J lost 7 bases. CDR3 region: CASSLEASGDFWNEQYF. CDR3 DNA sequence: TGCGCCAGCAGCCTCGAGGCTAGCGGGGACTTTTGGAATGAGCAGTACTTC.

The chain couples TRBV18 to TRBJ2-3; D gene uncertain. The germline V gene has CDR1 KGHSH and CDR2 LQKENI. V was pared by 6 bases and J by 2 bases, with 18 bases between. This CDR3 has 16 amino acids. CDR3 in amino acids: CASSPRAHPSTDTQYF. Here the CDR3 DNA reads TGTGCCAGCTCCCCTCGGGCTCACCCATCCACAGATACGCAGTATTTT.

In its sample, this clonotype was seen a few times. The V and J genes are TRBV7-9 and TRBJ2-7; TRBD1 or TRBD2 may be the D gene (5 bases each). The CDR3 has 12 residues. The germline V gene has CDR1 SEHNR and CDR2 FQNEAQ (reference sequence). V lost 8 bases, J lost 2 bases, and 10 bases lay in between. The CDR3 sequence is CASEGRTYEQYF. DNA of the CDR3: TGTGCCAGCGAGGGACGGACCTACGAGCAGTACTTC.

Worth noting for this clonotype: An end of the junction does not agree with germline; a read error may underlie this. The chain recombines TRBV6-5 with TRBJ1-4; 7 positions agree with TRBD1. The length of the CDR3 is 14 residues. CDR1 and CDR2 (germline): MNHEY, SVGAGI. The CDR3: CARSTGTANEKLFF. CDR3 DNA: TGTGCCCGCAGCACCGGGACAGCTAATGAAAAACTGTTTTTT.

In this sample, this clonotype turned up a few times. This chain's CDR3 is CAIGTGGTEAFF. The CDR3 DNA reads as TGTGCCATCGGGACTGGGGGCACTGAAGCTTTCTTT. The chain carries TRBV10-3 and TRBJ1-1; TRBD1 is a possible D gene (5 bases). The CDR3 loop spans 12 amino acids. CDR1 ENHRY and CDR2 SYGVKD come from the germline V gene. V was pared by 8 bases and J by 4 bases, with 11 bases between.

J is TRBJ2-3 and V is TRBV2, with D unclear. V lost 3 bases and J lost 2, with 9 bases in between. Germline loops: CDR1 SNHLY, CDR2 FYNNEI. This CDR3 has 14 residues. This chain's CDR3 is CASSDRPITDTQYF. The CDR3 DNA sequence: TGTGCCAGCAGTGATCGGCCGATCACAGATACGCAGTATTTT.

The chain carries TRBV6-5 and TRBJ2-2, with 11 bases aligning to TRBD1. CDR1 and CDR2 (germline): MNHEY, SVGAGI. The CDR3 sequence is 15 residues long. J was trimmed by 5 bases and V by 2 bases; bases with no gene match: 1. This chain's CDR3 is CASSYGTGGTGELFF. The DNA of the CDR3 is TGTGCCAGCAGTTACGGGACAGGGGGAACCGGGGAGCTGTTTTTT.

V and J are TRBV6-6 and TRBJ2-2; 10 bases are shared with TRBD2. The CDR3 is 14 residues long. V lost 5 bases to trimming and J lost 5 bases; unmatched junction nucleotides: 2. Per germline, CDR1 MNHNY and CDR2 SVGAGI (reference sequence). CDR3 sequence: CASSLGLATGELFF. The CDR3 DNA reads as TGTGCCAGCAGTCTGGGACTAGCGACCGGGGAGCTGTTTTTT.

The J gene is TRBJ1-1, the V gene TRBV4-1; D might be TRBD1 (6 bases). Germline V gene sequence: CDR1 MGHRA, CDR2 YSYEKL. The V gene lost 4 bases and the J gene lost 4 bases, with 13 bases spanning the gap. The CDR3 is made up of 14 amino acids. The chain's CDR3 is CASSRDMSSTEAFF. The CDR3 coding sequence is TGCGCCAGCAGCCGGGACATGTCTAGCACTGAAGCTTTCTTT.

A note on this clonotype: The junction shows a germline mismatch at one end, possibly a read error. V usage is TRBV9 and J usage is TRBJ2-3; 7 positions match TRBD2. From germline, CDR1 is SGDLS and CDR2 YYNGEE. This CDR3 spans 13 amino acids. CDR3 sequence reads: CASSVMGRDTRYF. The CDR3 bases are TGTGCCAGCAGCGTAATGGGGAGGGATACGCGGTATTTT.

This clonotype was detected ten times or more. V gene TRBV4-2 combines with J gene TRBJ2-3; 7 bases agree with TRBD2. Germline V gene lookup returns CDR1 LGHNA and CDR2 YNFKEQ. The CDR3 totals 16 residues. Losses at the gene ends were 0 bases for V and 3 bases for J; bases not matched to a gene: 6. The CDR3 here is CASSQDWQRGTDTQYF. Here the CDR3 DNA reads TGTGCCAGCAGCCAAGATTGGCAGCGGGGTACAGATACGCAGTATTTT.

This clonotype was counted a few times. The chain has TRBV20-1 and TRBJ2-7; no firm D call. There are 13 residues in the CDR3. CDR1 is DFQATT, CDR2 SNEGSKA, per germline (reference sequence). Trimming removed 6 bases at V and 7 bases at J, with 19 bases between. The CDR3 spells CSALLLGSNEQYF. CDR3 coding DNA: TGCAGTGCCCTACTACTTGGCTCTAATGAGCAGTACTTC.

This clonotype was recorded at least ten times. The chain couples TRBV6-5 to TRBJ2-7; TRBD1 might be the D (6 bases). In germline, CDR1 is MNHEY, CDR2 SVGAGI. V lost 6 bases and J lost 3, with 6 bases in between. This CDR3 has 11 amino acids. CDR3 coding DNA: TGTGCCAGCAGACAGGGCTACGAGCAGTACTTC. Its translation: CASRQGYEQYF.

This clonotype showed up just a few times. CDR3 region: CSARDLFRPADTQYF. The CDR3 DNA reads TGCAGTGCTAGAGATCTTTTCCGTCCCGCAGATACGCAGTATTTT. The rearrangement uses TRBV20-1 and TRBJ2-3, with D uncertain. The CDR3 is 15 residues long. V was shortened by 0 bases and J by 4 bases, with 14 bases between the two germline ends. Per the germline V gene, CDR1 is DFQATT and CDR2 is SNEGSKA (reference sequence).

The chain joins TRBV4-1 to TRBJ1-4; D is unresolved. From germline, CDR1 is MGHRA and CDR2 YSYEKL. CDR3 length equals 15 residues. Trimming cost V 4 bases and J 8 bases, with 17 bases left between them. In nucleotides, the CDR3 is TGCGCCAGCAGCCTTCGACCCGAAAAGGTAGAAAAACTGTTTTTT. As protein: CASSLRPEKVEKLFF.

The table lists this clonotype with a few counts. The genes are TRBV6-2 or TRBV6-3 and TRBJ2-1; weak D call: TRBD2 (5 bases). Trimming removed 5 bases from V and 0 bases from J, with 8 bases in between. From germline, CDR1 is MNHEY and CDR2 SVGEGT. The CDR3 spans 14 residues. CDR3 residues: CASSPRDSYNEQFF. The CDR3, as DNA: TGTGCCAGCAGTCCACGGGACTCCTACAATGAGCAGTTCTTC.

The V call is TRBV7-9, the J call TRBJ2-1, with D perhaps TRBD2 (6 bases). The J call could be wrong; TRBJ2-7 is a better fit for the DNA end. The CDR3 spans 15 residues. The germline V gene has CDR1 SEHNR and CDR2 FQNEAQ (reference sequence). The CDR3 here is CASPPEGSSYNEQYF. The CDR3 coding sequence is TGTGCCAGCCCCCCGGAGGGGAGCTCCTACAATGAGCAGTACTTC.

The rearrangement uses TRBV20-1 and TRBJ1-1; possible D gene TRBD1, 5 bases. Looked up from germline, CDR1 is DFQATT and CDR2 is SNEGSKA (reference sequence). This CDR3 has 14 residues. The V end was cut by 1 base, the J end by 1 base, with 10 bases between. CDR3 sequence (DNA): TGCAGTGCTAGAGGTAGACAGCCGAACACTGAAGCTTTCTTT. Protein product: CSARGRQPNTEAFF.

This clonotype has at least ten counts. CDR3 residues: CASSYSSRANTDTQYF. The CDR3 nucleotides are TGTGCCAGCAGTTACTCAAGCAGGGCTAACACAGATACGCAGTATTTT. This chain connects TRBV6-5 to TRBJ2-3; tentatively, D is TRBD1 (5 bases). V was shortened by 0 bases and J by 2 bases, with 12 bases between the two germline ends. CDR3 length: 16 residues. Germline V CDR1 and CDR2: MNHEY, SVGAGI.

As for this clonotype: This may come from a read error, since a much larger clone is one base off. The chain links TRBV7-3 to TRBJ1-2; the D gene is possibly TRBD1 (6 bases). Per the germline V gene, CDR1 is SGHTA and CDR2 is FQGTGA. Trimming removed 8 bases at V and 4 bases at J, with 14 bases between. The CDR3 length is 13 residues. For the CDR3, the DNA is TGTGCCAGCGGTCCCAGGGGTGGCTATGGCTACACCTTC. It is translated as CASGPRGGYGYTF.

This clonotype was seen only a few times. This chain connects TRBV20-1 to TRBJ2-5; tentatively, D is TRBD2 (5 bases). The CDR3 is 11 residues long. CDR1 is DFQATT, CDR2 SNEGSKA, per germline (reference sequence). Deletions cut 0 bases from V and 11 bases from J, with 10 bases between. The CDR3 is CSARDGWEQYF. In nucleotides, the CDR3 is TGCAGTGCTAGAGACGGATGGGAGCAGTACTTC.

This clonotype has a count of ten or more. The CDR3 loop reads CSARDPSSYEQYF. The CDR3 region has the DNA TGCAGTGCTAGAGATCCGAGTTCCTACGAGCAGTACTTC. V usage is TRBV20-1 and J usage is TRBJ2-7, with unresolved D. The V gene's germline CDR1 is DFQATT and CDR2 SNEGSKA (reference sequence). CDR3 length: 13 residues. The ends were cut back, 0 bases at V and 1 base at J, with 7 bases in the middle.

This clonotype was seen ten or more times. CDR3 coding DNA: TGTGCCAGCAGTTACTCGACTAGCGCGGAGACCCAGTACTTC. Translation gives CASSYSTSAETQYF. The chain combines TRBV6-2 or TRBV6-3 with TRBJ2-5, with 8 bases matching TRBD2. The CDR3 has 14 amino acids. Germline assignment: CDR1 MNHEY and CDR2 SVGEGT. J gave up 5 bases and V 0 bases, and 2 bases lay outside the gene matches.

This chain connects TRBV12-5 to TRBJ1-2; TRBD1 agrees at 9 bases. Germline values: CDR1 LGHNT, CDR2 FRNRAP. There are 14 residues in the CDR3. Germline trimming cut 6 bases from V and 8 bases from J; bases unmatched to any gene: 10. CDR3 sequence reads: CASGDRDRERGYTF. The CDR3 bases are TGTGCTAGTGGCGACCGGGACAGGGAGCGCGGCTACACCTTC.

The CDR3 loop reads CASSLASANEQYF. The CDR3 coding sequence is TGTGCCAGCAGTTTAGCGAGTGCGAACGAGCAGTACTTC. The genes are TRBV27 and TRBJ2-7; D is undetermined. Germline values: CDR1 MNHEY, CDR2 SMNVEV (reference sequence). CDR3 length: 13 amino acids. Deletions cut 2 bases from V and 5 bases from J, with 10 bases between.